This T cell receptor beta chain was documented in a study of cytotoxic CD8 clonotypes in ibrutinib-treated CLL. The overall study: Averaging across samples gave around 260,000 productive templates and 94,082 productive rearrangements.

For this clone: The target antigen is unknown.

The CDR3 loop spans 13 amino acids. Germline values: CDR1 MNHEY, CDR2 SMNVEV (reference sequence). Trimming removed 2 bases at V and 1 base at J, with 5 bases between. Clones were read by immunoSEQ multiplex PCR, and TCRdb kept only the in-frame ones, dropping some. The profile covers about 130,000 clones, with around 85% appearing a single time and approximately 2% taken by the ten largest. Study-level findings and limits: Different sampling times were used for sustained-remission and progressing patients.

This TCR was sampled from a human donor with chronic lymphocytic leukemia. The rearrangement uses TRBV27 and TRBJ1-1; D is ambiguous. The input for sequencing was PBMCs, taken after 24 months of ibrutinib treatment. CDR3 nucleotides: TGTGCCAGCAGTTTAGCAGGGAACACTGAAGCTTTCTTT. Its translation: CASSLAGNTEAFF.